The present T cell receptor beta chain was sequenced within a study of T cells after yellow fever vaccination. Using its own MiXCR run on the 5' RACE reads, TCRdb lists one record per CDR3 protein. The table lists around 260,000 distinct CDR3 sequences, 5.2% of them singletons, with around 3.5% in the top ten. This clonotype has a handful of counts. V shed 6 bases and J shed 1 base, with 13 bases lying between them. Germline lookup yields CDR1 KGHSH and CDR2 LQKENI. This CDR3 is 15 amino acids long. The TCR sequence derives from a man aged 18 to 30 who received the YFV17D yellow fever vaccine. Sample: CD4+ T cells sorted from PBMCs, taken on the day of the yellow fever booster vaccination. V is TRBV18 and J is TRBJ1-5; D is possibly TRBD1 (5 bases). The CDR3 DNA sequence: TGTGCCAGCTCTCAGGGTCTAGGAAGCAATCAGCCCCAGCATTTT. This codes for CASSQGLGSNQPQHF.